One and the same sample provided the 28 T cell receptor beta chains below, sequenced in a study of blood T cell repertoires in COVID-19. Libraries were prepared by immunoSEQ multiplex PCR; TCRdb keeps only in-frame clonotypes and omits some of them. The sample records 330,000 or so clones, 80% to 90% being singletons. Sequencing input: PBMCs or T cells enriched from blood (not recorded which). The receptors were sampled from a man aged 30 to 45 who had recovered from COVID-19.

This sequence joins TRBV7-9 and TRBJ1-2, with D possibly being TRBD1 (5 bases). Germline V gene lookup returns CDR1 SEHNR and CDR2 FQNEAQ (reference sequence). With 0 bases removed from V and 2 bases from J, the gap between germline ends came to 7 bases. CDR3 length: 14 residues. The CDR3 here is CASSLASGNYGYTF. Written as DNA, the CDR3 is TGTGCCAGCAGCTTAGCCTCAGGGAACTATGGCTACACCTTC.

As regards this clone: Distinct nucleotide sequences in the sample also encode this CDR3. The chain uses TRBV5-1 and TRBJ2-2; TRBD1 is a possible D gene (6 bases). The CDR3 is 15 residues long. Trimming took 1 base from V and 1 from J, leaving 8 bases between them. Looked up from germline, CDR1 is SGHRS and CDR2 is YFSETQ. CDR3 DNA: TGCGCCAGCAGCTTGTTACAGGGGAACACCGGGGAGCTGTTTTTT. This codes for CASSLLQGNTGELFF.

This sequence joins TRBV5-1 and TRBJ2-3; 16 bases agree with TRBD2. CDR3 length: 18 amino acids. Germline CDR1 SGHRS, CDR2 YFSETQ. V lost 4 bases to trimming and J lost 0 bases; unmatched junction nucleotides: 5. The CDR3 sequence is CASSRGLAGGISTDTQYF. The CDR3 DNA reads as TGCGCCAGCAGCCGGGGACTAGCGGGGGGGATTAGCACAGATACGCAGTATTTT. Filled out from reference TRBV5-1 and TRBJ2-3, the complete variable domain reads KAGVTQTPRYLIKTRGQQVTLSCSPISGHRSVSWYQQTPGQGLQFLFEYFSETQRNKGNFPGRFSGRQFSNSRSEMNVSTLELGDSALYLCASSRGLAGGISTDTQYFGPGTRLTVL.

J is TRBJ1-5 and V is TRBV21-1; TRBD1, the table's D call, lacks a check against the DNA. TRBV21-1 is annotated as a pseudogene. The CDR3 runs to 17 residues. The DNA of the CDR3 is TGTGCCAGCAGACCTCCCACAGGGCTCCCCAGCAATCAGCCCCAGCATTTT. Translation gives CASRPPTGLPSNQPQHF.

CDR3 protein: CASSPDRGLNYGYTF. CDR3 coding DNA: TGTGCCAGCAGCCCCGACAGGGGGCTAAACTATGGCTACACCTTC. This sequence joins TRBV5-4 and TRBJ1-2; 10 positions match TRBD1. Germline V lookup: CDR1 SGHNT, CDR2 YYREEE (reference sequence). The CDR3 contains 15 residues. With 4 bases clipped from V and 2 bases from J, the junction kept 5 bases outside the gene matches.

This clone was observed a single time. The chain joins TRBV7-2 to TRBJ1-6, with TRBD1 identical over 7 bases. The CDR3 totals 14 residues. Germline values: CDR1 SGHTA, CDR2 FQGNSA. The V segment lost 5 bases and the J segment 8 bases; nucleotides outside the gene matches: 6. CDR3 nucleotides: TGTGCCAGCAGCCCCACAGGGGATTATTCACCCCTCCACTTT. It codes for CASSPTGDYSPLHF.

The rearrangement links TRBV29-1 to TRBJ1-6; the match to TRBD1 covers 10 bases. Germline CDR1 and CDR2: SQVTM and ANQGSEA. The CDR3 is made up of 19 amino acids. V was clipped by 8 bases and J by 1 base; unmatched bases: 17. The CDR3 spells CSIPRQGQGNRSYNSPLHF. Written as DNA, the CDR3 is TGCAGCATCCCCCGACAGGGACAGGGGAATCGGTCCTATAATTCACCCCTCCACTTT.

As DNA, the CDR3 is TGTGCCAGCAGCGTAGACTGGGAAGGGGTCTATGGCTACACCTTC. As protein: CASSVDWEGVYGYTF. The chain combines TRBV9 with TRBJ1-2, with a tentative D call TRBD1 (5 bases). V was trimmed by 0 bases and J by 4 bases, leaving 13 bases between them. Germline V gene sequence: CDR1 SGDLS, CDR2 YYNGEE. CDR3 length: 15 amino acids. The full variable domain, with the rest looked up from reference TRBV9 and TRBJ1-2, is DSGVTQTPKHLITATGQRVTLRCSPRSGDLSVYWYQQSLDQGLQFLIQYYNGEERAKGNILERFSAQQFPDLHSELNLSSLELGDSALYFCASSVDWEGVYGYTFGSGTRLTVV.

CDR3 region: CATSDTKSGQGNFF. The CDR3 bases are TGTGCCACCAGCGATACAAAATCGGGACAGGGTAATTTCTTC. J is TRBJ2-1 and V is TRBV24-1; 9 bases align to TRBD1. Unmatched junction bases numbered 16, after V lost 7 bases and J lost 16 bases. The CDR3 covers 14 residues. Germline loops: CDR1 KGHDR, CDR2 SFDVKD.

This clone was detected only a few times. This sequence joins TRBV5-6 and TRBJ2-5; D is possibly TRBD2 (5 bases). The CDR3 consists of 15 residues. Per the germline V gene, CDR1 is SGHDT and CDR2 is YYEEEE. V was pared by 8 bases and J by 5 bases, with 22 bases between. The CDR3 spells CASPLADSPPETQYF. The CDR3 DNA follows: TGTGCCAGTCCCCTCGCGGACTCCCCTCCCGAGACCCAGTACTTC.

J is TRBJ1-5 and V is TRBV6-5; D gene uncertain. The CDR3 totals 15 residues. The V gene's germline CDR1 is MNHEY and CDR2 SVGAGI. V dropped 6 bases and J dropped 0 bases, with 12 bases sitting between them. The CDR3 region has the DNA TGTGCCAGCAGATTCCGGGTGGATAGCAATCAGCCCCAGCATTTT. Translating gives CASRFRVDSNQPQHF.

The chain links TRBV5-1 to TRBJ2-3; 12 positions match TRBD2. From germline, CDR1 is SGHRS and CDR2 YFSETQ. This CDR3 is built from 19 residues. The V gene end was trimmed by 0 bases and the J gene end by 2 bases; junction bases not matched to a gene: 10. Written as DNA, the CDR3 is TGCGCCAGCAGCTTGGCCCTCGGACTAGCGGGGTCCTCCACAGATACGCAGTATTTT. Protein sequence: CASSLALGLAGSSTDTQYF. The complete variable domain, with remaining parts taken from reference TRBV5-1 and TRBJ2-3, reads KAGVTQTPRYLIKTRGQQVTLSCSPISGHRSVSWYQQTPGQGLQFLFEYFSETQRNKGNFPGRFSGRQFSNSRSEMNVSTLELGDSALYLCASSLALGLAGSSTDTQYFGPGTRLTVL.

The chain has TRBV9 and TRBJ2-7; D may be TRBD2 (6 bases). Trimming removed 4 bases from V and 2 bases from J, with 19 bases in between. CDR1 and CDR2 (germline): SGDLS, YYNGEE. The CDR3 covers 16 residues. DNA for the CDR3: TGTGCCAGCAGCCCCAGAGTGGGGACTCTCACCTACGAGCAGTACTTC. Amino acids: CASSPRVGTLTYEQYF. Based on the CDR3 plus reference TRBV9 and TRBJ2-7, the full variable domain is DSGVTQTPKHLITATGQRVTLRCSPRSGDLSVYWYQQSLDQGLQFLIQYYNGEERAKGNILERFSAQQFPDLHSELNLSSLELGDSALYFCASSPRVGTLTYEQYFGPGTRLTVT.

The V call is TRBV4-1, the J call TRBJ1-2; D perhaps matches TRBD1 (6 bases). Germline CDR1 is MGHRA and CDR2 is YSYEKL. This CDR3 is 12 amino acids long. The V and J ends lost 0 bases and 9 bases respectively, with 8 bases between them. DNA for the CDR3: TGCGCCAGCAGCCAAGAACAGGGAAGCTACACCTTC. This gives the protein CASSQEQGSYTF.

The chain is built from TRBV27 and TRBJ2-3; D might be TRBD2 (6 bases). CDR3 size: 15 residues. Germline assignment: CDR1 MNHEY and CDR2 SMNVEV (reference sequence). Trimming took off 6 bases at V and 0 bases at J, with 13 bases between the two ends. Here the CDR3 reads CASSALALSTDTQYF. The CDR3 DNA reads TGTGCCAGCAGCGCACTAGCTCTAAGCACAGATACGCAGTATTTT.

This chain connects TRBV29-1 to TRBJ2-7; D perhaps matches TRBD2 (5 bases). V shed 1 base and J shed 4 bases, with 14 bases lying between them. The CDR3 totals 14 residues. Germline V CDR1 and CDR2: SQVTM, ANQGSEA. CDR3 region: CSVEGGHGGYEQYF. The CDR3 bases are TGCAGCGTTGAAGGAGGCCACGGAGGTTACGAGCAGTACTTC.

The J gene is TRBJ1-1, the V gene TRBV9; D is possibly TRBD1 (6 bases). Germline-derived CDR1 and CDR2 are SGDLS and YYNGEE. The CDR3 has 13 amino acids. Trimming left V 4 bases short and J 4 bases short, with 11 bases between. CDR3 bases: TGTGCCAGCAGCCCGCAGGGGTTCACTGAAGCTTTCTTT. Translating it yields CASSPQGFTEAFF.

Points on this clone: The same CDR3 also results from other DNA sequences found in this sample. The gene calls are TRBV28 and TRBJ1-1; 7 bases align to TRBD1. After removal of 3 bases from V and 5 bases from J, the junction contained 3 bases not matched to a gene. The length of the CDR3 is 13 residues. CDR1 is MDHEN, CDR2 SYDVKM, per germline. CDR3 region: CASSLGQLTEAFF. The CDR3 bases are TGTGCCAGCAGTTTGGGACAGTTAACTGAAGCTTTCTTT.

This clone was detected a few times. The J gene is TRBJ2-7, the V gene TRBV10-1, with 8 positions matching TRBD1. CDR3 length: 14 amino acids. The trim removed 6 bases at V and 6 bases at J, leaving 10 bases unmatched. Per the germline V gene, CDR1 is WNHNN and CDR2 is SYGVQD (reference sequence). CDR3 DNA: TGCGCCAGCAGCGCTGGACAGGGAAAAGGCGAGCAGTACTTC. It specifies CASSAGQGKGEQYF.

The chain combines TRBV5-1 with TRBJ1-2; 12 bases are a match to TRBD1. Germline CDR1 reads SGHRS; CDR2 reads YFSETQ. The V gene end was trimmed by 0 bases and the J gene end by 2 bases; junction bases not matched to a gene: 2. The CDR3 totals 16 residues. The CDR3, as DNA: TGCGCCAGCAGCTTGGGGGACAGGGGGCAAAACTATGGCTACACCTTC. This codes for CASSLGDRGQNYGYTF.

V usage is TRBV30 and J usage is TRBJ1-1; D is undetermined. The CDR3 covers 12 residues. Trimming shortened V by 4 bases and J by 1 base, and 7 bases separated the two germline ends. Looked up from germline, CDR1 is GTSNPN and CDR2 is SVGIG (reference sequence). The CDR3: CAWKAGNTEAFF. In nucleotides, the CDR3 is TGTGCCTGGAAGGCGGGGAACACTGAAGCTTTCTTT.

The chain combines TRBV28 with TRBJ2-2; D ambiguous. With 3 bases removed from V and 1 base from J, the gap between germline ends came to 6 bases. CDR1 and CDR2 (germline): MDHEN, SYDVKM. CDR3 length: 14 residues. Written as DNA, the CDR3 is TGTGCCAGCAGTTTGCCAGGGAACACCGGGGAGCTGTTTTTT. Protein product: CASSLPGNTGELFF.

This sequence joins TRBV9 and TRBJ2-7, with 9 bases that match TRBD1. CDR3 length: 15 residues. With 0 bases clipped from V and 5 bases from J, the junction kept 6 bases outside the gene matches. The germline gives CDR1 SGDLS, CDR2 YYNGEE. CDR3 coding DNA: TGTGCCAGCAGCGTAGCTGGGACAGGGTTCGACGAGCAGTACTTC. It specifies CASSVAGTGFDEQYF.

The J gene is TRBJ1-6, the V gene TRBV30, with 8 bases aligning to TRBD1. Germline assignment: CDR1 GTSNPN and CDR2 SVGIG (reference sequence). The ends lost 3 bases at V and 10 bases at J; junction bases unmatched: 5. The CDR3 runs to 13 residues. Here the CDR3 DNA reads TGTGCCTGGAGCCGGACAGGGAGGTCACCCCTCCACTTT. It is translated as CAWSRTGRSPLHF.

V gene TRBV7-3 combines with J gene TRBJ1-2; the match to TRBD1 covers 8 bases. This CDR3 contains 14 residues. Germline V gives CDR1 SGHTA, CDR2 FQGTGA. V dropped 4 bases and J dropped 5; count of bases not matched to a gene: 6. The CDR3 reads CASSSQQGDYGYTF. CDR3 coding DNA: TGTGCCAGCAGCTCGCAACAGGGGGATTATGGCTACACCTTC.

The chain is built from TRBV18 and TRBJ1-1; D ambiguous. Deletions cut 4 bases from V and 4 bases from J, with 10 bases between. This CDR3 has 13 residues. CDR1 KGHSH and CDR2 LQKENI come from the germline V gene. The CDR3 protein is CASSQTEGTEAFF. CDR3 bases: TGTGCCAGCTCACAAACGGAGGGCACTGAAGCTTTCTTT. Combining the CDR3 with reference TRBV18 and TRBJ1-1 gives the whole variable domain NAGVMQNPRHLVRRRGQEARLRCSPMKGHSHVYWYRQLPEEGLKFMVYLQKENIIDESGMPKERFSAEFPKEGPSILRIQQVVRGDSAAYFCASSQTEGTEAFFGQGTRLTVV.

The chain is built from TRBV19 and TRBJ1-1, with D uncertain. This CDR3 has 14 residues. V lost 1 base to trimming and J lost 6 bases, with 12 bases between them. Germline V gives CDR1 LNHDA, CDR2 SQIVND (reference sequence). DNA of the CDR3: TGTGCCAGTAGTATAGGCGGGGTAGTCGCTGAAGCTTTCTTT. It encodes CASSIGGVVAEAFF.

The chain uses TRBV7-9 and TRBJ2-1; 8 bases align to TRBD1. The germline V gene has CDR1 SEHNR and CDR2 FQNEAQ (reference sequence). Germline trimming cut 4 bases from V and 5 bases from J; bases unmatched to any gene: 7. This CDR3 has 15 amino acids. The CDR3 coding sequence is TGTGCCAGCAGCTCCCCCGGGACAGGAGACAATGAGCAGTTCTTC. This translates into CASSSPGTGDNEQFF.